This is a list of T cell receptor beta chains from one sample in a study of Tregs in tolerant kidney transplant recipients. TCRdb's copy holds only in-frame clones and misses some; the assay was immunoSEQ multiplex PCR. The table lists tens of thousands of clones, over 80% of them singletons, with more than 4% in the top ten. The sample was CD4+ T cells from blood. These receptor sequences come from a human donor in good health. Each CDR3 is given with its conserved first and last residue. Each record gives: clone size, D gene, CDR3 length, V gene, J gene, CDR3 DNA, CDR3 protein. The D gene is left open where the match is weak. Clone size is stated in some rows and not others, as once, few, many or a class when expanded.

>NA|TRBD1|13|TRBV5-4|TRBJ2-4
TGTGCCAGCAGCCCCGGACAGGGGAACATTCAGTACTTC
CASSPGQGNIQYF
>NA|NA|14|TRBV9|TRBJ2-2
TGTGCCAGCAGCGCGAGGGGGTACACCGGGGAGCTGTTTTTT
CASSARGYTGELFF
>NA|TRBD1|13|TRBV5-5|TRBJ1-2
TGTGCCAGCAGCCCGGGGACAGACAAACGCTACACCTTC
CASSPGTDKRYTF
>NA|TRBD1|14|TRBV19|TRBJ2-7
TGTGCCAGTAGGAAACAGGGGTTGGATACCGAGCAGTACTTC
CASRKQGLDTEQYF
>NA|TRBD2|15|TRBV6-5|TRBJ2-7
TGTGCCAGCAGTTACTCCCCGGGACTAGCCTACGAGCAGTACTTC
CASSYSPGLAYEQYF
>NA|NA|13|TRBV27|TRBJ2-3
TGTGCCAGCAGTTTAGGGGCGGCAGCGGCGCAGTATTTT
CASSLGAAAAQYF
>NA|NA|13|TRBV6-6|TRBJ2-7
TGTGCCAGCAGCCTTGAGTTTCGAGGCGAGCAGTACTTC
CASSLEFRGEQYF
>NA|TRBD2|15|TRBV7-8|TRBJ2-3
TGTGCCAGCAATTGGGCTAGCGGGGTAACAGATACGCAGTATTTT
CASNWASGVTDTQYF
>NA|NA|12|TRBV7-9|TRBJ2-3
TGTGCCAGCAGCCCGAGCACAGATACGCAGTATTTT
CASSPSTDTQYF
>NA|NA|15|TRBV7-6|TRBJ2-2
TGTGCCAGCAGCTTAGGCCCCGCCAACACCGGGGAGCTGTTTTTT
CASSLGPANTGELFF
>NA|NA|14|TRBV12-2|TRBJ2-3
TGTGCAAGTCGCTTAGTTGGACTAGTCGATACGCAGTATTTT
CASRLVGLVDTQYF
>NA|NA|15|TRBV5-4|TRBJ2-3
TGTGCCAGCAGCCCCAATCCCATACGCACAGATACGCAGTATTTT
CASSPNPIRTDTQYF
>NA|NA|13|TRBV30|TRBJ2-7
TGTGCCTGGAATAGGCAGGGGATGTACGAGCAGTACTTC
CAWNRQGMYEQYF
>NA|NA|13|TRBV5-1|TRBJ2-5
TGCGCCAGCAGCCCGGACAGACAAGAGACCCAGTACTTC
CASSPDRQETQYF
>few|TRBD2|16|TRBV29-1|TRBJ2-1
TGCAGCGTTGAAGATGAGGGCGGGAGATCGGACAATGAGCAGTTCTTC
CSVEDEGGRSDNEQFF
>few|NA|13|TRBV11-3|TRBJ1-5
TGTGCCAGCAGCCGCTTCACCAATCAGCCCCAGCATTTT
CASSRFTNQPQHF
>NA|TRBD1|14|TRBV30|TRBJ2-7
TGTGCCTGGAGTTGGGTGGACAGGGAGTTTGGGCAGTACTTC
CAWSWVDREFGQYF
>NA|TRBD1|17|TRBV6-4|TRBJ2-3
TGTGCCAGCAGTAGGCGACCGGGACAGGGGGTCCCCGATACGCAGTATTTT
CASSRRPGQGVPDTQYF
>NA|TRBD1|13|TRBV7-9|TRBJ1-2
TGTGCCAGCAGCGATGAACAGGGGAATGGCTACACCTTC
CASSDEQGNGYTF
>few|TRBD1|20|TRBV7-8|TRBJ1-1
TGTGCCAGCAGCTTAGTGAGGGGGCCCGGGACAGCTAAAATGAACACTGAAGCTTTCTTT
CASSLVRGPGTAKMNTEAFF
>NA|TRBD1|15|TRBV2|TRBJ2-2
TGTGCCAGCAAACGGTGGACAGGGGAGAGCGGGGAGCTGTTTTTT
CASKRWTGESGELFF
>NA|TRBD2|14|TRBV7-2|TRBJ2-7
TGTGCCAGCAGCTCTAGCGGGGGAATCTACGAGCAGTACTTC
CASSSSGGIYEQYF
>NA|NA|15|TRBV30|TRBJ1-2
TGTGCCTGGATAAATCCAGGGACTTCTGGCTATGGCTACACCTTC
CAWINPGTSGYGYTF
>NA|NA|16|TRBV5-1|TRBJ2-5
TGCGCCAGCAGCTTGAGGCCCCAGGGCTCCCAAGAGACCCAGTACTTC
CASSLRPQGSQETQYF
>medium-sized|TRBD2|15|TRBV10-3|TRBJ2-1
TGTGCCATCAGTGAGTCGGGACTAGCGGGCGATGAGCAGTTCTTC
CAISESGLAGDEQFF
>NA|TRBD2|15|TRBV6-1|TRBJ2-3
TGTGCCAGCAAACTAGCGGGGGGGTATGGAGATACGCAGTATTTT
CASKLAGGYGDTQYF
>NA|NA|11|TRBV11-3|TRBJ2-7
TGTGCCAGCAGCTTAGAATACGAGCAGTACTTC
CASSLEYEQYF
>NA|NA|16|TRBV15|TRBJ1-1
TGTGCCACCAGCAGAGATAACATGGCAGCTTACACTGAAGCTTTCTTT
CATSRDNMAAYTEAFF
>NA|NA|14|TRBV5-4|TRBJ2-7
TGTGCCAGCAGCCCGGACTACCCGTCCTACGAGCAGTACTTC
CASSPDYPSYEQYF
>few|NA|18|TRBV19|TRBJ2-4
TGTGCCAGTAGTATAGTGAAGGGGACATCGGCCCGACTAAACATTCAGTACTTC
CASSIVKGTSARLNIQYF
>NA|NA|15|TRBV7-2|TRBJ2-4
TGTGCCAGCAGCTTAGGGGGGGTAGCCAAAAACATTCAGTACTTC
CASSLGGVAKNIQYF
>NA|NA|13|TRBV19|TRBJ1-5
TGTGCCAGCACACGGGACAGCAATCAGCCCCAGCATTTT
CASTRDSNQPQHF
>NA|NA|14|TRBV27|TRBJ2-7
TGTGCCAGCAGTTTAGGGGGACGGGGCTACGAGCAGTACTTC
CASSLGGRGYEQYF
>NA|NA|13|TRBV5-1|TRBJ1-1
TGCGCCAGCAGCTCATCTAGGAACACTGAAGCTTTCTTT
CASSSSRNTEAFF
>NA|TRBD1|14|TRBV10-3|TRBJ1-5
TGTGCCATCAGATCCGACAGGGGCAATCAGCCCCAGCATTTT
CAIRSDRGNQPQHF
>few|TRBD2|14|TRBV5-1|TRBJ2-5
TGCGCCAGCAGCCCTCTCGGGGGGGGCCAGACCCAGTACTTC
CASSPLGGGQTQYF
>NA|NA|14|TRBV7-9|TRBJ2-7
TGTGCCAGCAGCTTGCTTCGGGACTTCTACGAGCAGTACTTC
CASSLLRDFYEQYF
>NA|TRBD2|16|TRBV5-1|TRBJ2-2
TGCGCCAGCAGCGCGGGACTAGCGCTTTACACCGGGGAGCTGTTTTTT
CASSAGLALYTGELFF
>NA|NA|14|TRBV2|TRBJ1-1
TGTGCCAGCAGTGAGGTTTGGGCTGAGTCTGAAGCTTTCTTT
CASSEVWAESEAFF
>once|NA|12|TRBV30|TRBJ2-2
TGTGCCTGGAGTCGGGGTTCTGGGGAGCTGTTTTTT
CAWSRGSGELFF
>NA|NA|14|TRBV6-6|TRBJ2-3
TGTGCCAGCAGTTCAGGGAGGATGACAGATACGCAGTATTTT
CASSSGRMTDTQYF
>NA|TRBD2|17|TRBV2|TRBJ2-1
TGTGCCAGCAGTGGGCCGACTAGCGGCAGAGGGTACAATGAGCAGTTCTTC
CASSGPTSGRGYNEQFF